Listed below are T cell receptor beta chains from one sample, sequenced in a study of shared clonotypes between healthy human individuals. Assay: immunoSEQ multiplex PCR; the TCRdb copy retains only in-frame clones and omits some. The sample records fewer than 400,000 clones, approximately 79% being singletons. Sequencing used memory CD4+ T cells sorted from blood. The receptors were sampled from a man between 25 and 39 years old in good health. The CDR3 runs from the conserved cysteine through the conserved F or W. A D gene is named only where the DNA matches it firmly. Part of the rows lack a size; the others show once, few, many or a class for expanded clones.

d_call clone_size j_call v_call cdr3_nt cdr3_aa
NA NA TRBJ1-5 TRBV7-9 TGTGCCAGCAGCCGCTTCGCAGGGGCCGATCAGCCCCAGCATTTT CASSRFAGADQPQHF
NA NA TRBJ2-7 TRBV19 TGTGCCAGTACCCCTAAAGGGTCTGCCTACGAGCAGTACTTC CASTPKGSAYEQYF
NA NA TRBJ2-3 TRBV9 TGTGCCAGCAGCGATCCCCGGATCGGGGATACGCAGTATTTT CASSDPRIGDTQYF
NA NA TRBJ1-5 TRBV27 TGTGCCAGCAGCGTAACAGGGAACAATCAGCCCCAGCATTTT CASSVTGNNQPQHF
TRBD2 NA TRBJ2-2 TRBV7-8 TGTGCCAGCAGCTTATTACCGGGAGGGCCTGACGGGGAGCTGTTTTTT CASSLLPGGPDGELFF
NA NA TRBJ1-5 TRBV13 TGTGCCAGCAGCTTTAGGGGCGGGAGCAATCAGCCCCAGCATTTT CASSFRGGSNQPQHF
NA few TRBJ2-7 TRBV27 TGTGCCAGCAGTTTAGGAGCGCATCCCTCCTACGAGCAGTACTTC CASSLGAHPSYEQYF
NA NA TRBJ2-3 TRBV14 TGTGCCAGCAGTGCGAGCGGAGCACGGTCGTATTTT CASSASGARSYF
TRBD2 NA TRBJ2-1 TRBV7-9 TGTGCCAGCAGCTTAGTTCTAGCGGGAGCGAATGAGCAGTTCTTC CASSLVLAGANEQFF
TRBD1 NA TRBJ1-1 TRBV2 TGTGCCAGCAGTGACCTTAGGACAGGGAGGGCTGAAGCTTTCTTT CASSDLRTGRAEAFF
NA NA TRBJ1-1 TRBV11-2 NA CASRVGGGTEAFF
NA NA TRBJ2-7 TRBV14 TGTGCCAGCGGCCAACAGATGGGCCTGTACGAGCAGTACTTC CASGQQMGLYEQYF
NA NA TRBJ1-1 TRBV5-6 TGTGCCAGCAGCTTACAATTGGACTGGAACACTGAAGCTTTCTTT CASSLQLDWNTEAFF
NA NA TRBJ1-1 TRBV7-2 TGTGCCAGCAGCTTACTAAGTACAGGGAGTGAAGCTTTCTTT CASSLLSTGSEAFF
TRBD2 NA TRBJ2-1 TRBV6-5 TGTGCCAGCAGTTCCCGACTAGCGGCCCGGCAGCGTGAGCAGTTCTTC CASSSRLAARQREQFF
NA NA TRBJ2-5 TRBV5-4 TGTGCCAGCAAGTCCAGGGCGGAGACCCAGTACTTC CASKSRAETQYF
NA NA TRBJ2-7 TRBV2 TGTGCCAGCAGCCGGGAAAGGGCTGCTCAGGGGTACGAGCAGTACTTC CASSRERAAQGYEQYF
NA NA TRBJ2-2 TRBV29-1 TGCAGCGTTTTCGACCCGAACACCGGGGAGCTGTTTTTT CSVFDPNTGELFF
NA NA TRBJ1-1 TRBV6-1 TGTGCCAGCATCATGGTGAACACTGAAGCTTTCTTT CASIMVNTEAFF
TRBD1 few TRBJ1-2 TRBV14 TGTGCCAGCAGCCCGGGACAGCTGAAAAAGATAAACTATGGCTACACCTTC CASSPGQLKKINYGYTF
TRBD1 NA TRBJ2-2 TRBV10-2 TGCGCCAGCAGTAGACAGGGGGTTGACACCGGGGAGCTGTTTTTT CASSRQGVDTGELFF
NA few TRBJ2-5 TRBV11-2 TGTGCCAGCAGCAAGACAGTTGGAGAGACCCAGTACTTC CASSKTVGETQYF
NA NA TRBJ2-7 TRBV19 TGTGCCAGTAGGCCCGGGACCTCCTACGAGCAGTACTTC CASRPGTSYEQYF
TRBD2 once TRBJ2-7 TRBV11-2 TGTGCCAGCAGCTTAACCCTAGCGGGAGAGTTTACCTACGAGCAGTACTTC CASSLTLAGEFTYEQYF
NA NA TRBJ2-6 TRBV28 TGTGCCAGCAGTTCCTACAGCTCTGGGGCCAACGTCCTGACTTTC CASSSYSSGANVLTF
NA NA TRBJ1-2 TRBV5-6 TGTGCCAGCAGCCCGCCCCTCAGTGGGATCTATGGCTACACCTTC CASSPPLSGIYGYTF
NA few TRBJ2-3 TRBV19 TGTGCCAGCGCTCGCAACGAGAGGCCAGATACGCAGTATTTT CASARNERPDTQYF
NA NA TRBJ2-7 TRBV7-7 TGTGCTAGCAGCCAAGGACACCCCTACGAGCAGTACTTC CASSQGHPYEQYF